This entry lists 5 T cell receptor beta chains sequenced from one sample in a study of T-cell reconstitution after alpha-beta-depleted transplantation in children. Molecular barcoding with unique molecular identifiers was used for the TCRbeta library. TCRdb passed the PCR reads through MiXCR, listing each CDR3 protein once. The sample consists of 450,000 to 600,000 distinct CDR3 sequences, 10% to 15% of them appearing once. Sequencing used PBMCs, mostly from graft donor cells, obtained 360 days after TCRalphabeta/CD19-depleted stem cell transplant. These receptors all come from a male patient younger than 18 who had a stem cell transplant for acute myeloid leukemia, so the T cells may come from the graft donor.

This clonotype appeared a few times. This chain joins TRBV12-3 or TRBV12-4 and TRBJ2-7, with 13 bases aligning to TRBD2. CDR3 size: 17 residues. J lost 2 bases, V lost 4 bases, and 8 bases had no gene match. CDR3: CASSSGLAGDIPYEQYF. The CDR3 DNA reads as TGTGCCAGCAGTTCCGGACTAGCGGGAGATATACCCTACGAGCAGTACTTC.

This clonotype was counted a few times. The chain recombines TRBV11-1 with TRBJ2-1, with 10 nucleotides matching TRBD2. Germline CDR1 and CDR2: SGHAT and FQDESV (reference sequence). J was trimmed by 1 base and V by 4 bases; bases with no gene match: 13. The CDR3 is 19 amino acids. CDR3 nucleotide sequence: TGTGCCAGCAGCTCAGGGCCGAGCGGGAGGGCCAAGTCCTACAATGAGCAGTTCTTC. It encodes CASSSGPSGRAKSYNEQFF.

This clonotype was counted many times. V and J are TRBV12-3 or TRBV12-4 and TRBJ2-1, with D perhaps TRBD1 (5 bases). The CDR3 has 13 amino acids. V lost 2 bases, J lost 5 bases, and 7 bases lay in between. The CDR3 DNA is TGTGCCAGCAGTTTAAGCAGGGACAATGAGCAGTTCTTC. It specifies CASSLSRDNEQFF.

This clonotype was recorded at least ten times. As DNA, the CDR3 is TGTGCCAGCAGCCCCGGGCCCTCCTACGAGCAGTACTTC. It translates to CASSPGPSYEQYF. This chain connects TRBV18 to TRBJ2-7; D not resolved. CDR1 KGHSH and CDR2 LQKENI come from the germline V gene. This CDR3 has 13 amino acids. Trimming took 8 bases from V and 0 from J, leaving 11 bases between them.

This clonotype was seen at least ten times. The chain joins TRBV13 to TRBJ2-1; 7 nucleotides line up with TRBD2. J lost 6 bases, V lost 5 bases, and 4 bases had no gene match. This CDR3 has 13 amino acids. The germline V gene has CDR1 PRHDT and CDR2 FYEKMQ (reference sequence). CDR3 nucleotide sequence: TGTGCCAGCAGCCCGCGACTAGCCAATGAGCAGTTCTTC. Translating it yields CASSPRLANEQFF.